The 12 T cell receptor beta chains below were found in one sample sequenced in a study of blood T cells in healthy people across ages. The second PCR ran roughly 6 to 11 cycles with a sample-barcoded 5' primer and J-beta primers. TCRdb reprocessed the 5' RACE reads with MiXCR, giving one entry per CDR3 protein. This table holds more than 700,000 distinct CDR3 sequences, around 50% found once. The sample comprised blood. These receptor sequences come from a man older than 75 in good health.

This chain connects TRBV3-1 to TRBJ2-3; D is undetermined. Trimming removed 0 bases at V and 0 bases at J, with 7 bases between. Germline-derived CDR1 and CDR2 are LGHDT and YNNKEL (reference sequence). The CDR3 extends over 15 amino acids. The chain's CDR3 is CASSQEQSSTDTQYF. The CDR3 bases are TGTGCCAGCAGCCAAGAACAGAGTAGCACAGATACGCAGTATTTT.

The chain has TRBV12-3 or TRBV12-4 and TRBJ2-5, with TRBD2 as a possible D gene (7 bases). The CDR3 has 14 residues. With 3 bases removed from V and 5 bases from J, the gap between germline ends came to 13 bases. CDR3 DNA sequence: TGTGCCAGCAGTTTCGGCGGGGGCGCGGAGACCCAGTACTTC. It specifies CASSFGGGAETQYF.

J is TRBJ1-1 and V is TRBV7-2, with D perhaps matching TRBD1 (6 bases). The CDR3 sequence is 13 residues long. The V end was cut by 7 bases, the J end by 4 bases, with 13 bases between. Per the germline V gene, CDR1 is SGHTA and CDR2 is FQGNSA. CDR3: CASNRQVTTEAFF. CDR3 nucleotide sequence: TGTGCCAGCAACAGACAGGTTACCACTGAAGCTTTCTTT.

This chain links TRBV7-2 with TRBJ2-1; 8 bases agree with TRBD2. CDR1 is SGHTA and CDR2 is FQGNSA in the germline V gene. V was clipped by 5 bases and J by 5 bases; unmatched bases: 8. The CDR3 contains 15 residues. CDR3 in amino acids: CASSPAGTRNNEQFF. The CDR3 region has the DNA TGTGCCAGCAGCCCCGCAGGGACTAGAAACAATGAGCAGTTCTTC.

To note about this clonotype: One end of the junction is discordant with germline, which a read error may explain. The V gene is TRBV4-3, the J gene TRBJ2-1; unclear D gene. Germline assignment: CDR1 LGHNA and CDR2 YSLEER. The CDR3 loop spans 13 amino acids. The CDR3 region is CASSRAPYNGQFF. The CDR3, as DNA: TGCGCCAGCAGCCGAGCCCCCTACAATGGGCAGTTCTTC.

The genes are TRBV28 and TRBJ2-2; D remains unclear. Germline CDR1 and CDR2: MDHEN and SYDVKM. V was trimmed by 5 bases and J by 0 bases, leaving 10 bases between them. The CDR3 covers 15 residues. In DNA, the CDR3 is TGTGCCAGCAGTCCTCCCGTTGCGAACACCGGGGAGCTGTTTTTT. Translated, it gives CASSPPVANTGELFF.

The rearrangement links TRBV12-3 or TRBV12-4 to TRBJ2-7; TRBD2 agrees at 11 bases. The ends lost 1 base at V and 2 bases at J; junction bases unmatched: 7. CDR3 length equals 17 residues. In DNA, the CDR3 is TGTGCCAGCAGTTTAGAAAAGGGACTAGCGGCCACCTACGAGCAGTACTTC. It yields the protein CASSLEKGLAATYEQYF.

The chain links TRBV28 to TRBJ2-1; D perhaps matches TRBD1 (6 bases). Germline CDR1 reads MDHEN; CDR2 reads SYDVKM. Trimming shortened V by 5 bases and J by 9 bases, and 20 bases separated the two germline ends. This CDR3 contains 15 residues. The CDR3 bases are TGTGCCAGCAGTGGGGGCTTCCGGGACACAGCTGAGCAGTTCTTC. Encoded protein: CASSGGFRDTAEQFF.

This clonotype was seen more than once but under ten times. V is TRBV20-1 and J is TRBJ1-5, with D maybe TRBD1 (6 bases). Germline V gene data show CDR1 as DFQATT and CDR2 as SNEGSKA (reference sequence). Trimming shortened V by 3 bases and J by 4 bases, and 10 bases separated the two germline ends. The CDR3 covers 13 residues. CDR3 sequence: CSARDRGNQPQHF. In DNA, the CDR3 is TGCAGTGCTAGGGATAGGGGGAATCAGCCCCAGCATTTT.

The chain couples TRBV27 to TRBJ1-1; TRBD1 matches 7 bases. J lost 7 bases, V lost 0 bases, and 5 bases had no gene match. Germline values: CDR1 MNHEY, CDR2 SMNVEV (reference sequence). The CDR3 is 14 residues long. CDR3 loop: CASSLSNRGFEAFF. The CDR3, as DNA: TGTGCCAGCAGTTTATCAAACAGGGGATTTGAAGCTTTCTTT.

This clonotype has only a few counts. The chain couples TRBV11-2 to TRBJ2-1; a weak D match, TRBD1 (8 bases). There are 16 residues in the CDR3. Trimming stripped 5 bases from V and 4 bases from J, with 18 bases between. Germline assignment: CDR1 SGHAT and CDR2 FQNNGV. The CDR3 reads CASSPGGLADYNEQFF. The CDR3 nucleotides read TGTGCCAGCAGCCCAGGGGGCCTAGCGGATTACAATGAGCAGTTCTTC. Full variable domain (missing parts from reference TRBV11-2 and TRBJ2-1): EAGVAQSPRYKIIEKRQSVAFWCNPISGHATLYWYQQILGQGPKLLIQFQNNGVVDDSQLPKDRFSAERLKGVDSTLKIQPAKLEDSAVYLCASSPGGLADYNEQFFGPGTRLTVL.

A single count supports this clonotype. The CDR3 nucleotides are TGTGCCAGAAGTCCACGGGGGCGCGGTGGCTACACCTTC. Its translation is CARSPRGRGGYTF. The chain joins TRBV12-3 or TRBV12-4 to TRBJ1-2; TRBD1 is a possible D gene (6 bases). The germline V and J ends were trimmed by 9 bases and 7 bases, with 18 bases remaining between them. The CDR3 runs 13 residues.